Listed below are T cell receptor beta chains from one sample, sequenced in a study of vaccination effects on CD4 cells after COVID-19. Profiled with immunoSEQ multiplex PCR; TCRdb holds only in-frame clones, not every one. The sample carries under 80,000 clones, over 70% recorded once. The antigens of these receptors remain unknown. Specimen: CD4+ T cells from PBMCs cultured with SARS-CoV-2 spike peptides, collected before COVID-19 vaccination. The receptors were sampled from a human donor who received a COVID-19 vaccine. CDR3s include the opening cysteine and the closing phenylalanine or tryptophan. The order of the fields is D gene, clone size, V gene, J gene, CDR3 protein, CDR3 DNA. D genes are given only for firm matches. The size entry is marked missing in some rows and otherwise reads once, few, many or a size class.

D gene: -
clone size: once
V gene: TRBV5-1
J gene: TRBJ2-3
CDR3 protein: CASSPGVPSTDTQYF
CDR3 DNA: TGCGCCAGCAGCCCGGGGGTGCCTAGCACAGATACGCAGTATTTT

D gene: TRBD2
clone size: once
V gene: TRBV3-1/TRBV3-2
J gene: TRBJ2-5
CDR3 protein: CASSLLAGGQETQYF
CDR3 DNA: TGTGCCAGCAGCCTACTAGCGGGGGGACAAGAGACCCAGTACTTC

D gene: TRBD2
clone size: -
V gene: TRBV10-3
J gene: TRBJ2-2
CDR3 protein: CAAAPLAGTNTGELFF
CDR3 DNA: TGTGCCGCCGCCCCCCTAGCGGGGACGAACACCGGGGAGCTGTTTTTT

D gene: -
clone size: few
V gene: TRBV30
J gene: TRBJ1-1
CDR3 protein: CAWSGKGVAEAFF
CDR3 DNA: TGTGCCTGGAGTGGAAAGGGTGTCGCTGAAGCTTTCTTT

D gene: -
clone size: -
V gene: TRBV5-4
J gene: TRBJ2-5
CDR3 protein: CASSSDRKETQYF
CDR3 DNA: TGTGCCAGCAGCTCAGACAGAAAAGAGACCCAGTACTTC

D gene: -
clone size: -
V gene: TRBV9
J gene: TRBJ2-4
CDR3 protein: CASSALGDIQYF
CDR3 DNA: TGTGCCAGCAGCGCCTTGGGGGACATTCAGTACTTC

D gene: TRBD2
clone size: once
V gene: TRBV6-6
J gene: TRBJ2-3
CDR3 protein: CASSYGRGGTDTQYF
CDR3 DNA: TGTGCCAGCAGTTACGGGCGGGGGGGCACAGATACGCAGTATTTT

D gene: TRBD1
clone size: -
V gene: TRBV6-5
J gene: TRBJ2-1
CDR3 protein: CAGRQGVGSYNEQFF
CDR3 DNA: TGTGCCGGTCGACAGGGAGTGGGCTCCTACAATGAGCAGTTCTTC

D gene: -
clone size: few
V gene: TRBV7-2
J gene: TRBJ1-2
CDR3 protein: CASSPQGNYGYTF
CDR3 DNA: TGTGCCAGCAGCCCCCAGGGGAACTATGGCTACACCTTC

D gene: -
clone size: -
V gene: TRBV6-6
J gene: TRBJ2-5
CDR3 protein: CASSHDRDTQETQYF
CDR3 DNA: TGTGCCAGCAGTCACGATCGGGACACCCAAGAGACCCAGTACTTC

D gene: -
clone size: -
V gene: TRBV7-9
J gene: TRBJ1-2
CDR3 protein: CASSLASGDFYGYTF
CDR3 DNA: TGTGCCAGCAGCTTAGCTTCGGGAGATTTCTATGGCTACACCTTC

D gene: -
clone size: -
V gene: TRBV18
J gene: TRBJ2-2
CDR3 protein: CASSRGLVPGELFF
CDR3 DNA: TGTGCCAGCTCACGAGGCCTGGTCCCCGGGGAGCTGTTTTTT

D gene: -
clone size: -
V gene: TRBV6-1
J gene: TRBJ1-5
CDR3 protein: CASSEAGGANQPQHF
CDR3 DNA: TGTGCCAGCAGTGAAGCTGGGGGGGCTAATCAGCCCCAGCATTTT

D gene: TRBD1
clone size: -
V gene: TRBV18
J gene: TRBJ2-5
CDR3 protein: CASSPGQGRETQYF
CDR3 DNA: TGTGCCAGCTCGCCTGGACAGGGCCGGGAGACCCAGTACTTC

D gene: TRBD1
clone size: -
V gene: TRBV15
J gene: TRBJ1-2
CDR3 protein: CATSRDSTGAALGYTF
CDR3 DNA: TGTGCCACCAGCAGGGATTCGACAGGGGCCGCCCTTGGCTACACCTTC

D gene: TRBD1
clone size: -
V gene: TRBV5-5
J gene: TRBJ2-3
CDR3 protein: CASSRDRMPDTQYF
CDR3 DNA: TGTGCCAGCAGCCGGGACAGGATGCCAGATACGCAGTATTTT

D gene: TRBD2
clone size: -
V gene: TRBV5-1
J gene: TRBJ2-1
CDR3 protein: CASSPGLAGGPYNEQFF
CDR3 DNA: TGCGCCAGCAGCCCGGGACTAGCGGGGGGGCCTTACAATGAGCAGTTCTTC

D gene: -
clone size: -
V gene: TRBV2
J gene: TRBJ2-5
CDR3 protein: CASSNREGETQYF
CDR3 DNA: TGTGCCAGCAGTAACAGGGAGGGCGAGACCCAGTACTTC

D gene: -
clone size: -
V gene: TRBV12-5
J gene: TRBJ1-1
CDR3 protein: CASGLGLTTEAFF
CDR3 DNA: TGTGCTAGTGGTTTGGGGCTTACCACTGAAGCTTTCTTT

D gene: -
clone size: -
V gene: TRBV6-2/TRBV6-3
J gene: TRBJ2-3
CDR3 protein: CASSRLPTTTDTQYF
CDR3 DNA: TGTGCCAGCAGTCGCCTCCCGACTACCACAGATACGCAGTATTTT

D gene: -
clone size: few
V gene: TRBV4-1
J gene: TRBJ1-1
CDR3 protein: CASSQVDGNTEAFF
CDR3 DNA: TGCGCCAGCAGCCAAGTGGACGGGAACACTGAAGCTTTCTTT

D gene: -
clone size: -
V gene: TRBV12-3/TRBV12-4
J gene: TRBJ1-1
CDR3 protein: CASSLGQNTEAFF
CDR3 DNA: TGTGCCAGCAGTTTAGGTCAGAACACTGAAGCTTTCTTT

D gene: -
clone size: few
V gene: TRBV6-1
J gene: TRBJ1-5
CDR3 protein: CASSDPNQPQHF
CDR3 DNA: TGTGCCAGCAGTGACCCCAATCAGCCCCAGCATTTT

D gene: TRBD1
clone size: few
V gene: TRBV30
J gene: TRBJ1-5
CDR3 protein: CAWSVPWQGAVNQPQHF
CDR3 DNA: TGTGCCTGGAGTGTACCATGGCAGGGGGCAGTCAATCAGCCCCAGCATTTT

D gene: -
clone size: -
V gene: TRBV18
J gene: TRBJ1-1
CDR3 protein: CASSPSRVGDTEAFF
CDR3 DNA: TGTGCCAGCTCACCATCCAGGGTTGGGGACACTGAAGCTTTCTTT

D gene: -
clone size: -
V gene: TRBV4-3
J gene: TRBJ2-1
CDR3 protein: CASSRGLYNEQFF
CDR3 DNA: TGCGCCAGCAGCCGGGGTCTGTACAATGAGCAGTTCTTC

D gene: TRBD1
clone size: -
V gene: TRBV29-1
J gene: TRBJ1-2
CDR3 protein: CSVAPGTDGYTF
CDR3 DNA: TGCAGCGTTGCCCCCGGGACAGATGGCTACACCTTC

D gene: -
clone size: -
V gene: TRBV10-3
J gene: TRBJ1-5
CDR3 protein: CAITGRLNQPQHF
CDR3 DNA: TGTGCCATCACGGGACGGCTCAATCAGCCCCAGCATTTT